Listed below are T cell receptor beta chains from one sample, sequenced in a study of T-cell memory formation after mild COVID-19. TCRdb reprocessed the 5' RACE reads via MiXCR and lists one record per CDR3 protein. This sample yields a few hundred thousand distinct CDR3 sequences, of which approximately 19% are seen a single time; around a fifth belongs to the top ten. The specimen sequenced was PBMCs or a T cell subset sorted from them (not recorded which). The source is a man younger than 35 who had mild COVID-19 (a few samples of this study predate the infection). Cell type and time point are not known. Both conserved end residues are part of each CDR3. The D gene is left open where the match is weak. Rows may omit the clone size; those that give it use once, few, many or a size class.

TRBV7-3	-	-	TRBJ2-1	CASSSGPTLSYNEQFF	TGTGCCAGCAGCTCCGGACCGACACTCTCCTACAATGAGCAGTTCTTC
TRBV7-3	many	-	TRBJ1-6	CASSLQGGSPLHF	TGTGCCAGCAGCTTACAGGGTGGGTCACCCCTCCACTTT
TRBV2	-	-	TRBJ1-2	CASSGSGRTQLCTF	TGTGCCAGCAGTGGTTCAGGGAGAACCCAATTGTGCACCTTC
TRBV4-3	-	TRBD2	TRBJ2-2	CASSHDPGLGGTGELFF	TGCGCCAGCAGCCACGACCCGGGACTAGGCGGCACCGGGGAGCTGTTTTTT
TRBV7-3	-	TRBD2	TRBJ2-3	CASSSRGGATDTQYF	TGTGCCAGCAGCTCCCGGGGGGGTGCCACAGATACGCAGTATTTT
TRBV6-6	few	TRBD1	TRBJ1-5	CASRIRGAYQPQHF	TGTGCCAGCAGGATCAGGGGGGCGTATCAGCCCCAGCATTTT
TRBV5-1	-	-	TRBJ2-3	CASTPIAGPDTQYF	TGCGCCAGCACCCCAATTGCTGGACCAGATACGCAGTATTTT
TRBV4-3	-	TRBD1	TRBJ2-7	CASSQGGTGGYFEQYF	TGCGCCAGCAGCCAAGGAGGCACAGGGGGATACTTCGAGCAGTACTTC
TRBV5-1	many	-	TRBJ2-3	CASSPELGTDTQYF	TGCGCCAGCAGCCCCGAGCTAGGCACAGATACGCAGTATTTT
TRBV9	once	-	TRBJ1-2	CASSPEVGDYGYTF	TGTGCCAGCAGCCCCGAGGTAGGGGACTATGGCTACACCTTC
TRBV27	few	TRBD2	TRBJ2-3	CASSPGRRGGFADTQYF	TGTGCCAGCAGTCCGGGGAGGCGGGGGGGCTTTGCAGATACGCAGTATTTT
TRBV7-2	few	-	TRBJ2-5	CASSSSVRETQYF	TGTGCCAGCAGCAGTAGCGTCCGGGAGACCCAGTACTTC
TRBV28	-	-	TRBJ1-2	CASSLRQPWLGTF	TGTGCCAGCAGTTTACGGCAGCCATGGCTCGGCACCTTC
TRBV5-5	many	-	TRBJ2-2	CASSLGVNTGELFF	TGTGCCAGCAGCTTGGGGGTAAACACCGGGGAGCTGTTTTTT
TRBV29-1	-	-	TRBJ2-7	CSVEDPGEGYEQYF	TGCAGCGTTGAAGATCCAGGTGAGGGCTACGAGCAGTACTTC
TRBV3-1	-	-	TRBJ1-1	CASSHRGQATEAFF	TGTGCCAGCAGCCACAGGGGCCAGGCGACTGAAGCTTTCTTT
TRBV10-2	-	-	TRBJ2-2	CASSQRVTGELFF	TGCGCCAGCAGTCAGAGGGTGACCGGGGAGCTGTTTTTT
TRBV12-3/TRBV12-4	few	-	TRBJ1-2	CASTPWQGAYGYTF	TGTGCCAGCACCCCCTGGCAGGGAGCGTATGGCTACACCTTC
TRBV11-2	-	TRBD2	TRBJ2-1	CASSFPRRGGAYNEQFF	TGTGCCAGCAGCTTCCCCCGACGGGGGGGGGCCTACAATGAGCAGTTCTTC
TRBV12-3/TRBV12-4	many	TRBD1	TRBJ1-2	CASTPRAGGYGYTF	TGTGCCAGCACCCCCCGGGCAGGGGGCTATGGCTACACCTTC
TRBV30	-	-	TRBJ2-5	CAWSSGNEGETQYF	TGTGCCTGGAGTTCGGGGAATGAAGGGGAGACCCAGTACTTC
TRBV12-3/TRBV12-4	few	-	TRBJ2-6	CASSSLRVASSGANVLTF	TGTGCCAGCAGTTCGCTCCGGGTTGCTAGCTCTGGGGCCAACGTCCTGACTTTC
TRBV29-1	-	-	TRBJ2-5	CSILTEPETQYF	TGCAGCATCTTGACAGAACCAGAGACCCAGTACTTC
TRBV4-3	many	TRBD2	TRBJ2-1	CASSQVRLSGGPHRNEQFF	TGCGCCAGCAGCCAAGTTCGACTAAGCGGGGGGCCCCACCGAAATGAGCAGTTCTTC
TRBV28	few	-	TRBJ1-3	CASSGAPGGSGNTIYF	TGTGCCAGCAGTGGGGCTCCAGGAGGATCAGGAAACACCATATATTTT
TRBV5-1	few	TRBD2	TRBJ2-5	CASSLTSGGHETQYF	TGCGCCAGCAGCCTGACTAGCGGGGGCCATGAGACCCAGTACTTC
TRBV18	few	TRBD1	TRBJ2-7	CASSPGQGETYEQYF	TGTGCCAGCTCACCGGGACAGGGGGAAACCTACGAGCAGTACTTC